The 25 T cell receptor beta chains given below trace back to one sample, sequenced in a study of shared clonotypes between healthy human individuals. The data were produced by immunoSEQ multiplex PCR, yet TCRdb's version contains in-frame clones alone and is incomplete. The table has about 2.4 million clones, 93% seen once. Sequencing was performed on naive CD4+ T cells from PBMCs. Stated subset: CD45RA+ positively selected. These receptors all come from a man between 18 and 29 years old in good health. Some clones in this sample may be carry-over from other donors' samples.

The chain uses TRBV27 and TRBJ2-1; 13 nucleotides line up with TRBD2. Trimming at V came to 6 bases and at J to 5 bases, leaving 10 bases not matched to a gene. Germline V gene sequence: CDR1 MNHEY, CDR2 SMNVEV (reference sequence). CDR3 size: 17 residues. CDR3 DNA sequence: TGTGCCAGCAGCCGGAAACTTGGACTAGCGGGAGACAATGAGCAGTTCTTC. Translating it yields CASSRKLGLAGDNEQFF.

The chain carries TRBV10-2 and TRBJ2-2; the D is unclear. Germline lookup yields CDR1 WSHSY and CDR2 SAAADI. This CDR3 region has 14 residues. Trimming shortened V by 10 bases and J by 8 bases, and 20 bases separated the two germline ends. CDR3 in amino acids: CATSRAFPGGELFF. DNA for the CDR3: TGCGCCACGAGTCGGGCTTTCCCTGGAGGGGAGCTGTTTTTT.

This clone was detected a few times. Other DNA sequences in the same sample also yield this CDR3. This chain uses TRBV5-6 with TRBJ2-3; D gene ambiguous. The CDR3 runs 12 residues. Per germline, CDR1 SGHDT and CDR2 YYEEEE. Trimming removed 0 bases at V and 6 bases at J, with 5 bases between. Here the CDR3 DNA reads TGTGCCAGCAGCTTGGCCACGGATACGCAGTATTTT. This encodes CASSLATDTQYF.

This chain connects TRBV11-2 to TRBJ2-3; D uncertain. Trimming cost V 0 bases and J 8 bases, with 9 bases left between them. The CDR3 consists of 13 residues. Germline V gives CDR1 SGHAT, CDR2 FQNNGV. The CDR3 reads CASSLEGSATQYF. The CDR3 DNA sequence: TGTGCCAGCAGCTTAGAAGGGTCGGCTACGCAGTATTTT.

This clone was recorded only once. The chain uses TRBV4-1 and TRBJ1-4; a weak D match, TRBD1 (6 bases). V was shortened by 4 bases and J by 5 bases, with 20 bases between the two germline ends. Germline V gene lookup returns CDR1 MGHRA and CDR2 YSYEKL. CDR3 length equals 17 residues. The CDR3 DNA is TGCGCCAGCAGCCCTTTCGGGAGGGGGGAGCAAAATGAAAAACTGTTTTTT. It yields the protein CASSPFGRGEQNEKLFF.

This sequence joins TRBV5-8 and TRBJ2-7; D tentatively reads TRBD1 or TRBD2 (5 bases each). The CDR3 has 14 residues. V was cut by 2 bases and J by 4 bases, with 13 bases left in between. From germline, CDR1 is SGHTS and CDR2 YDEGEE. For the CDR3, the DNA is TGTGCCAGCAGCTTAGGGCCGGGACGGTACGAGCAGTACTTC. Translation gives CASSLGPGRYEQYF.

This rearrangement joins TRBV15 to TRBJ2-1, with TRBD1 matching over 9 bases. The CDR3 spans 18 residues. Per the germline V gene, CDR1 is LNHNV and CDR2 is YYDKDF (reference sequence). Germline trimming cut 3 bases from V and 0 bases from J; bases unmatched to any gene: 9. DNA of the CDR3: TGTGCCACCAGCAGCCTACAGGGGGCCCTAAGCTCCTACAATGAGCAGTTCTTC. Its translation: CATSSLQGALSSYNEQFF.

The V gene is TRBV28, the J gene TRBJ2-4, with a weak D call TRBD2 (6 bases). Germline CDR1 and CDR2: MDHEN and SYDVKM. Trimming removed 2 bases at V and 7 bases at J, with 24 bases between. The CDR3 spans 18 residues. This CDR3 is CASSLKLSEGRVANIQYF. In nucleotides, the CDR3 is TGTGCCAGCAGTTTAAAGTTGTCGGAGGGCAGGGTGGCGAACATTCAGTACTTC.

The chain uses TRBV23-1 and TRBJ2-1; 9 nucleotides align to TRBD2. TRBV23-1 is flagged as an ORF with uncertain function. This CDR3 is built from 17 residues. With V trimmed by 4 bases and J by 0 bases, 7 bases remained unmatched. This CDR3 is CASSRIGGRASYNEQFF. CDR3 sequence (DNA): TGCGCCAGCAGTCGTATTGGCGGGAGGGCCTCCTACAATGAGCAGTTCTTC.

The V gene is TRBV5-4, the J gene TRBJ2-7; weak D call: TRBD2 (6 bases). The V end was cut by 4 bases, the J end by 3 bases, with 11 bases between. Germline CDR1 SGHNT, CDR2 YYREEE (reference sequence). The CDR3 sequence is 13 residues long. Here the CDR3 DNA reads TGTGCCAGCAGCACGGCGGGAATCTACGAGCAGTACTTC. Encoded protein: CASSTAGIYEQYF.

This chain uses TRBV18 with TRBJ1-2; 7 bases agree with TRBD1. This CDR3 comprises 15 residues. Germline loops: CDR1 KGHSH, CDR2 LQKENI. Unmatched junction bases numbered 5, after V lost 0 bases and J lost 4 bases. The CDR3: CASSPPSRDSYGYTF. CDR3 DNA: TGTGCCAGCTCACCACCGTCCCGGGACAGCTATGGCTACACCTTC.

This clone was seen only a few times. The chain couples TRBV29-1 to TRBJ1-1; D is unresolved. V lost 4 bases and J 4 bases, leaving 16 bases between the germline ends. The CDR3 totals 14 residues. The germline V gene encodes CDR1 SQVTM and CDR2 ANQGSEA. The CDR3 region has the DNA TGCAGCGTTGTTGTAAGGAAGGTTGGCACTGAAGCTTTCTTT. Amino acid sequence: CSVVVRKVGTEAFF.

The chain couples TRBV5-4 to TRBJ2-7; 10 nucleotides align to TRBD2. V lost 2 bases to trimming and J lost 7 bases; unmatched junction nucleotides: 6. Germline CDR1 and CDR2: SGHNT and YYREEE (reference sequence). The length of the CDR3 is 14 residues. The DNA of the CDR3 is TGTGCCAGCAGCTTTAGCGGGGGGTACGGGGAGCAGTACTTC. Protein sequence: CASSFSGGYGEQYF.

To note about this clone: Other DNA sequences in the same sample also yield this CDR3. This chain joins TRBV20-1 and TRBJ2-2; no definite D call. The CDR3 is 11 residues long. Trimming removed 5 bases from V and 6 bases from J, with 7 bases in between. The germline V gene encodes CDR1 DFQATT and CDR2 SNEGSKA (reference sequence). The CDR3 bases are TGCAGTGCTCCCCTGGCCGGGGAGCTGTTTTTT. This gives the protein CSAPLAGELFF.

Concerning this clone: This likely comes from a read error, as the CDR3 has no conserved phenylalanine or tryptophan at its end. The rearrangement links TRBV10-1 to TRBJ2-7; D may be TRBD1 or TRBD2 (7 bases each). V was shortened by 0 bases and J by 6 bases, with 15 bases between the two germline ends. The CDR3 totals 15 residues. Germline lookup yields CDR1 WNHNN and CDR2 SYGVQD (reference sequence). Here the CDR3 DNA reads TGCGCCAGCAGTGAGTCTCCTCAGGGGGGGTTCGAGCAGTACCTC. Translation: CASSESPQGGFEQYL.

V usage is TRBV10-2 and J usage is TRBJ2-7; unclear D gene. Germline CDR1 and CDR2: WSHSY and SAAADI. The CDR3 covers 15 residues. Trimming shortened V by 6 bases and J by 6 bases, and 21 bases separated the two germline ends. CDR3 region: CASRSSETRPAEQYF. CDR3 nucleotides: TGCGCCAGCAGGTCAAGCGAGACTCGCCCCGCCGAGCAGTACTTC.

The chain recombines TRBV4-2 with TRBJ2-5; 13 bases align to TRBD2. V lost 3 bases, J lost 5 bases, and 9 bases stayed unmatched. Germline V gene lookup returns CDR1 LGHNA and CDR2 YNFKEQ. This CDR3 region has 17 residues. The DNA for the CDR3 is TGTGCCAGCAGCCAGTGGACTAGCGGGAGATCTGGGGAGACCCAGTACTTC. This translates into CASSQWTSGRSGETQYF.

The V gene is TRBV6-5, the J gene TRBJ1-1; TRBD1 agrees at 8 bases. V lost 6 bases, J lost 11 bases, and 5 bases stayed unmatched. This CDR3 has 11 residues. The germline V gene encodes CDR1 MNHEY and CDR2 SVGAGI. The DNA for the CDR3 is TGTGCCAGCAGCTCGACAGGGGCGGCTTTCTTT. This gives the protein CASSSTGAAFF.

The chain is built from TRBV29-1 and TRBJ2-2; D tentatively fits TRBD1 or TRBD2 (5 bases each). Per germline, CDR1 SQVTM and CDR2 ANQGSEA. CDR3 length: 13 amino acids. V lost 3 bases and J 4 bases, leaving 9 bases between the germline ends. This chain's CDR3 is CSVDGGGTGELFF. In DNA form, the CDR3 reads TGCAGCGTTGATGGGGGTGGCACCGGGGAGCTGTTTTTT.

V and J are TRBV19 and TRBJ2-7; 7 bases are shared with TRBD1. From germline, CDR1 is LNHDA and CDR2 SQIVND (reference sequence). After removal of 9 bases from V and 4 bases from J, the junction contained 12 bases not matched to a gene. The CDR3 extends over 14 amino acids. Written as DNA, the CDR3 is TGTGCCAGCTCCTCGGACAGGCGTCCTTACGAGCAGTACTTC. It is translated as CASSSDRRPYEQYF.

The chain recombines TRBV5-4 with TRBJ2-1; TRBD1 matches 8 bases. CDR3 size: 12 residues. V trimming: 0 bases; J trimming: 11 bases; junction bases outside the gene matches: 1. CDR1 and CDR2 from the germline V gene are SGHNT and YYREEE (reference sequence). DNA of the CDR3: TGTGCCAGCAGCTTGGCAGGGGGCCAGCAGTTCTTC. Encoded protein: CASSLAGGQQFF.

The rearrangement uses TRBV11-2 and TRBJ1-1; D is perhaps TRBD1 (5 bases). This CDR3 comprises 15 residues. Deletions cut 0 bases from V and 3 bases from J, with 11 bases between. Germline CDR1 and CDR2: SGHAT and FQNNGV. CDR3 protein: CASSLEGVVDTEAFF. DNA for the CDR3: TGTGCCAGCAGCTTAGAAGGGGTGGTTGACACTGAAGCTTTCTTT.

V is TRBV30 and J is TRBJ2-2, with 8 bases matching TRBD2. This CDR3 region has 18 residues. Germline V gives CDR1 GTSNPN, CDR2 SVGIG (reference sequence). The ends lost 2 bases at V and 0 bases at J; junction bases unmatched: 11. Here the CDR3 reads CAWSPLLLAGSNTGELFF. The DNA for the CDR3 is TGTGCCTGGAGTCCTCTTCTGCTAGCGGGTTCGAACACCGGGGAGCTGTTTTTT. Looking up the rest from reference TRBV30 and TRBJ2-2 gives the full variable domain: SQTIHQWPATLVQPVGSPLSLECTVEGTSNPNLYWYRQAAGRGLQLLFYSVGIGQISSEVPQNLSASRPQDRQFILSSKKLLLSDSGFYLCAWSPLLLAGSNTGELFFGEGSRLTVL.

This chain joins TRBV5-1 and TRBJ2-6, with D perhaps TRBD1 (6 bases). V was pared by 2 bases and J by 2 bases, with 11 bases between. CDR1 is SGHRS, CDR2 YFSETQ, per germline. The length of the CDR3 is 16 residues. CDR3 region: CASSFIQGPGANVLTF. CDR3 in DNA: TGCGCCAGCAGCTTCATACAGGGCCCTGGGGCCAACGTCCTGACTTTC.

V is TRBV30 and J is TRBJ1-2; the D is unclear. The CDR3 spans 13 residues. The V gene lost 3 bases and the J gene lost 2 bases, with 10 bases spanning the gap. Germline values: CDR1 GTSNPN, CDR2 SVGIG (reference sequence). The CDR3, as DNA: TGTGCCTGGAGAGGACTTAAGAACTATGGCTACACCTTC. Its translation is CAWRGLKNYGYTF.